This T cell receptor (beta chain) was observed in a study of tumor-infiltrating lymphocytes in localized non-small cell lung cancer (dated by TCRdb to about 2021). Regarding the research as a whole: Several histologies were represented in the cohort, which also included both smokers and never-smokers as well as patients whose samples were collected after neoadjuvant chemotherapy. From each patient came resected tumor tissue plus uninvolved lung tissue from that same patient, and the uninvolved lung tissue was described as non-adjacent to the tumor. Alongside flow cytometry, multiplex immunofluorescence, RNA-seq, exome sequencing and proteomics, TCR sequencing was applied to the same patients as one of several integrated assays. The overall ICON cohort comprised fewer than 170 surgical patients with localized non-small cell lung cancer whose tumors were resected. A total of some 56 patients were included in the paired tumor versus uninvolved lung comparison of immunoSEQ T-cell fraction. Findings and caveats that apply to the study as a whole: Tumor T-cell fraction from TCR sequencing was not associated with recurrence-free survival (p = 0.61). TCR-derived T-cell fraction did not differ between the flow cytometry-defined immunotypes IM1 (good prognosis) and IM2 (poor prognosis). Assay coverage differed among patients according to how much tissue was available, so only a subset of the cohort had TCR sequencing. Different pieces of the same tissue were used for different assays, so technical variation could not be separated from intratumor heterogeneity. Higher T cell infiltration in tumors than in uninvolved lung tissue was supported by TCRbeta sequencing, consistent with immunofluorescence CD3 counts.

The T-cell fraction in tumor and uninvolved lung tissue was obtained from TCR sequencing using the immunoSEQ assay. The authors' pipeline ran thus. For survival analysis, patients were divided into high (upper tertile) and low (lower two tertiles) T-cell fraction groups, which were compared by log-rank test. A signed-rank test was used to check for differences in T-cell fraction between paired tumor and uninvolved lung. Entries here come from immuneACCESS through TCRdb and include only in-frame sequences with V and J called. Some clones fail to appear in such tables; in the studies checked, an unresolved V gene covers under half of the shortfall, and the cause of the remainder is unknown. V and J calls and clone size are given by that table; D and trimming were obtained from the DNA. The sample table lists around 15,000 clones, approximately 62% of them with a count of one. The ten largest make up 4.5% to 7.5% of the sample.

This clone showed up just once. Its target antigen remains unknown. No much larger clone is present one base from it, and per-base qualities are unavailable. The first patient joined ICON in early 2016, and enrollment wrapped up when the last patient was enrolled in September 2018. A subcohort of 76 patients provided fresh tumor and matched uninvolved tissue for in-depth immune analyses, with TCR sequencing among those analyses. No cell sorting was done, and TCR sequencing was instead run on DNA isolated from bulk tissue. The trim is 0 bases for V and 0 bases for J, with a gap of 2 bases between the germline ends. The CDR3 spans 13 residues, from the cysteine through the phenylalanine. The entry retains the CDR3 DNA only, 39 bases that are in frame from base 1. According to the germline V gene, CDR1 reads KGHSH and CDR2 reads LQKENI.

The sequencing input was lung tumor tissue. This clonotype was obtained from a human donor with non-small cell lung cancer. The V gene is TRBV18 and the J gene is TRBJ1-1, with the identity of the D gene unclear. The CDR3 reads CASSPPMNTEAFF. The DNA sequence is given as TGTGCCAGCTCACCACCCATGAACACTGAAGCTTTCTTT.